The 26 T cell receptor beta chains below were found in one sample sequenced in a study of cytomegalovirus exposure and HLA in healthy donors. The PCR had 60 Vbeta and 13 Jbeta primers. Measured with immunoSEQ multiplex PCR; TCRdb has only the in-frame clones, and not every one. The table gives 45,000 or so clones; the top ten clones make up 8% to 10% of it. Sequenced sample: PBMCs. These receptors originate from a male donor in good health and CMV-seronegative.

In nucleotides, the CDR3 is TGTGCCAGTAGTACCAGGGCAGAGACCCAGTACTTC. Protein: CASSTRAETQYF. The chain links TRBV19 to TRBJ2-5; weak D call: TRBD1 (5 bases). The CDR3 loop spans 12 amino acids. Germline CDR1 is LNHDA and CDR2 is SQIVND (reference sequence). The ends were cut back, 4 bases at V and 4 bases at J, with 7 bases in the middle.

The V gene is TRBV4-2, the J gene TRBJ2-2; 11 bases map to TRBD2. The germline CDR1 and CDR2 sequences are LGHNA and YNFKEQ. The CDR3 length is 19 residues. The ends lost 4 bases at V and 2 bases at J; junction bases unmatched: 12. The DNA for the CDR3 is TGTGCCAGCAGCCCACGTTCGCGCCTAGCGGGAGGTAACACCGGGGAGCTGTTTTTT. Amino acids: CASSPRSRLAGGNTGELFF.

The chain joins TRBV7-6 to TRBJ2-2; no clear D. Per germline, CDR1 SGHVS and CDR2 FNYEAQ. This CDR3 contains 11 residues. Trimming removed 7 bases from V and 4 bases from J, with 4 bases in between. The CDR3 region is CASTGTGELFF. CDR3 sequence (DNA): TGTGCCAGCACCGGCACCGGGGAGCTGTTTTTT.

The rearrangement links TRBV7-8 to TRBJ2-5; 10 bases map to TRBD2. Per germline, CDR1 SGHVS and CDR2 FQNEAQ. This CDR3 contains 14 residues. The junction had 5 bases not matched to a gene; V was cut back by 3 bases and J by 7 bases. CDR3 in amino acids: CASSFPSGSGTQYF. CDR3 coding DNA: TGTGCCAGCAGCTTTCCTAGCGGGAGCGGGACCCAGTACTTC.

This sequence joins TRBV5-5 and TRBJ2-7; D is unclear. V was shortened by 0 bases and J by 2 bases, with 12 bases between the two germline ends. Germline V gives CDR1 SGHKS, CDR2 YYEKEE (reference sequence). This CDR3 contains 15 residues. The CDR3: CASSLAPRSPYEQYF. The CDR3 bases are TGTGCCAGCAGCTTGGCCCCACGGTCCCCCTACGAGCAGTACTTC. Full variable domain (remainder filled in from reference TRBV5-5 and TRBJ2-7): DAGVTQSPTHLIKTRGQQVTLRCSPISGHKSVSWYQQVLGQGPQFIFQYYEKEERGRGNFPDRFSARQFPNYSSELNVNALLLGDSALYLCASSLAPRSPYEQYFGPGTRLTVT.

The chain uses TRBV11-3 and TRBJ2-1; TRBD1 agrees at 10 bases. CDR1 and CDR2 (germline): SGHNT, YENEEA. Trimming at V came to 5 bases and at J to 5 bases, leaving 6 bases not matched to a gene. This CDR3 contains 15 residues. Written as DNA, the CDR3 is TGTGCCAGCAGCCATAGGGGACAGGGGAACAATGAGCAGTTCTTC. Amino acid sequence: CASSHRGQGNNEQFF. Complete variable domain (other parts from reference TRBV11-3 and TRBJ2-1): EAGVVQSPRYKIIEKKQPVAFWCNPISGHNTLYWYLQNLGQGPELLIRYENEEAVDDSQLPKDRFSAERLKGVDSTLKIQPAELGDSAVYLCASSHRGQGNNEQFFGPGTRLTVL.

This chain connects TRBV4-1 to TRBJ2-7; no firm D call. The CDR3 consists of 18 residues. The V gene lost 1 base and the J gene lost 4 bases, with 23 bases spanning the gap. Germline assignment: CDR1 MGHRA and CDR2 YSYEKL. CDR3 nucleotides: TGCGCCAGCAGCCAAGTATATCGGGTGAATAAAGCCTCATACGAGCAGTACTTC. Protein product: CASSQVYRVNKASYEQYF.

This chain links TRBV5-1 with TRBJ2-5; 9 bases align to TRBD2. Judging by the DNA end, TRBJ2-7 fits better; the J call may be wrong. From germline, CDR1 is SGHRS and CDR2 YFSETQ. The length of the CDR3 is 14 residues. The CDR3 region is CASTSSGGSYEQYF. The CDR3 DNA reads TGCGCCAGCACCAGTAGCGGGGGTTCCTACGAGCAGTACTTC.

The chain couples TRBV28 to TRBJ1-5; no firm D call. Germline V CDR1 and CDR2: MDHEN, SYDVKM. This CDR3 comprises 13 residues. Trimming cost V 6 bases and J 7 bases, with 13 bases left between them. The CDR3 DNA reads TGTGCCAGCAGAGCCCCAGGTAACCAGCCCCAGCATTTT. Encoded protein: CASRAPGNQPQHF.

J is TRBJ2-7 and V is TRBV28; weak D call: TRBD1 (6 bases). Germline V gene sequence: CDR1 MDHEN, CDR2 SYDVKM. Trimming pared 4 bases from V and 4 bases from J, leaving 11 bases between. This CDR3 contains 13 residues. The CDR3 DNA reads TGTGCCAGCAGTTCCACGGGACAATACGAGCAGTACTTC. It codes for CASSSTGQYEQYF.

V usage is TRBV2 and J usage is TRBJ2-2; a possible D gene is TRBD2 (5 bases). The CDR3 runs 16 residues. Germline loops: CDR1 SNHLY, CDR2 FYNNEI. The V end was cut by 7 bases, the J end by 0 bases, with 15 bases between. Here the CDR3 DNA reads TGTGCCAGCAAAATCGGGATAACCCCGAACACCGGGGAGCTGTTTTTT. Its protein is CASKIGITPNTGELFF.

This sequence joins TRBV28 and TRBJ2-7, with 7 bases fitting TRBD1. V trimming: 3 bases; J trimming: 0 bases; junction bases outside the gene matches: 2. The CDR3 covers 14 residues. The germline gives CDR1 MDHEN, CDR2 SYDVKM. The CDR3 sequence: CASSFSGGSYEQYF. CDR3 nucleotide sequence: TGTGCCAGCAGTTTCTCAGGGGGCTCCTACGAGCAGTACTTC.

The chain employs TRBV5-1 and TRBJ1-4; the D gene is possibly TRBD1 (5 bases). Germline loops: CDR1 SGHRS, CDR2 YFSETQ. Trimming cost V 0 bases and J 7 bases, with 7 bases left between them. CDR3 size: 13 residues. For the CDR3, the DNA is TGCGCCAGCAGCTTGGGGGACTCTGAAAAACTGTTTTTT. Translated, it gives CASSLGDSEKLFF.

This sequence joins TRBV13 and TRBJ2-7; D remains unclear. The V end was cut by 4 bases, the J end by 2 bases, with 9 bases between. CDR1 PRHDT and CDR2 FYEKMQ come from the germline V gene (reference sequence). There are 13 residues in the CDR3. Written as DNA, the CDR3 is TGTGCCAGCAGCTCCATAGCCCCCTACGAGCAGTACTTC. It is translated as CASSSIAPYEQYF.

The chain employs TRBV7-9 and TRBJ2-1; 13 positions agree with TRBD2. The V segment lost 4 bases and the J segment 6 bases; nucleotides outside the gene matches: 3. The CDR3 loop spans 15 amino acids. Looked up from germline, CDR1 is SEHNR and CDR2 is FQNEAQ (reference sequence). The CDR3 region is CASSSGLAGFNEQFF. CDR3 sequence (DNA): TGTGCCAGCAGCTCGGGACTAGCGGGATTCAATGAGCAGTTCTTC.

CDR3 amino acids: CASSTTGPYEKLFF. The CDR3 region has the DNA TGTGCCAGTAGTACGACAGGGCCATATGAAAAACTGTTTTTT. V and J are TRBV19 and TRBJ1-4, with 7 bases fitting TRBD1. This CDR3 contains 14 residues. CDR1 and CDR2 (germline): LNHDA, SQIVND (reference sequence). The J segment lost 6 bases and the V segment lost 4 bases, leaving 5 bases of the junction unmatched.

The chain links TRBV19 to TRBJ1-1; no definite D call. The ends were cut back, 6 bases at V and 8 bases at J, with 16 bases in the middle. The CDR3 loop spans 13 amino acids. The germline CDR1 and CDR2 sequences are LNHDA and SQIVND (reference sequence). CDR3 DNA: TGTGCCAGTAGCCCCCTCGAGAGGGAGGAAGCTTTCTTT. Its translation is CASSPLEREEAFF.

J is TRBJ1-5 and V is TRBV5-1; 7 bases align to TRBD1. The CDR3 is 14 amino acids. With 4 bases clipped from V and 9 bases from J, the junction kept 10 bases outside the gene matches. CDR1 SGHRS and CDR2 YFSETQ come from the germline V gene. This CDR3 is CASSPEGGAGPQHF. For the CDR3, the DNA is TGCGCCAGCAGCCCCGAAGGGGGCGCGGGGCCCCAGCATTTT.

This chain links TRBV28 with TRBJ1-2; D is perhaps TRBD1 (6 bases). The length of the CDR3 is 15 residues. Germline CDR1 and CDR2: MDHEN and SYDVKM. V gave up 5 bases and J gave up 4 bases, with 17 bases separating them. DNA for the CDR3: TGTGCCAGCAGTCCCCGGACAGTGGCCATCTATGGCTACACCTTC. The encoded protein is CASSPRTVAIYGYTF.

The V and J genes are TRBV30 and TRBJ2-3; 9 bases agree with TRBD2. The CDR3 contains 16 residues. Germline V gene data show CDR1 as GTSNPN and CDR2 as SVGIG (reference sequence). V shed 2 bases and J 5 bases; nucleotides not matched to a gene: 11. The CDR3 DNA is TGTGCCTGGAGTCGGGCGGGAGGGCCATTTGTAGATACGCAGTATTTT. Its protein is CAWSRAGGPFVDTQYF.

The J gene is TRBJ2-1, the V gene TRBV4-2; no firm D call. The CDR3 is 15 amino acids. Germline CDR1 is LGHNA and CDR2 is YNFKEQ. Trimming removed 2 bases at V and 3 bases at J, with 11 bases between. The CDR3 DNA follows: TGTGCCAGCAGCCAAAGTGCGCAGGACTACAATGAGCAGTTCTTC. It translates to CASSQSAQDYNEQFF.

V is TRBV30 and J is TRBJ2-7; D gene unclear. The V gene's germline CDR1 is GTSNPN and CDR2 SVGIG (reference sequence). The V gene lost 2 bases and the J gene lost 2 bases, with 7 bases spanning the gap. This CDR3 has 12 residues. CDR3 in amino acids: CAWSSSAYEQYF. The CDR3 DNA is TGTGCCTGGAGTAGCAGCGCCTACGAGCAGTACTTC.

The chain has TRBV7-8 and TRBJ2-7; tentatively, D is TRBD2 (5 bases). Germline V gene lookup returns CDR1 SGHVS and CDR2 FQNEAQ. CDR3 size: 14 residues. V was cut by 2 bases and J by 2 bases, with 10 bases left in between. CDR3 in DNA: TGTGCCAGCAGCTTAACGGGGTTCGCCTACGAGCAGTACTTC. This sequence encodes CASSLTGFAYEQYF. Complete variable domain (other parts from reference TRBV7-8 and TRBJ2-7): GAGVSQSPRYKVAKRGQDVALRCDPISGHVSLFWYQQALGQGPEFLTYFQNEAQLDKSGLPSDRFFAERPEGSVSTLKIQRTQQEDSAVYLCASSLTGFAYEQYFGPGTRLTVT.

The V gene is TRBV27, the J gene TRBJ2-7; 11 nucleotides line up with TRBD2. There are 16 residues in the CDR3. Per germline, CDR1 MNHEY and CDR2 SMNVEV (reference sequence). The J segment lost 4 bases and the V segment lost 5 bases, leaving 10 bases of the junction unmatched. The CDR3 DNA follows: TGTGCCAGCAGTAGGACTAGCGGGTCATCGGGTTACGAGCAGTACTTC. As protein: CASSRTSGSSGYEQYF.

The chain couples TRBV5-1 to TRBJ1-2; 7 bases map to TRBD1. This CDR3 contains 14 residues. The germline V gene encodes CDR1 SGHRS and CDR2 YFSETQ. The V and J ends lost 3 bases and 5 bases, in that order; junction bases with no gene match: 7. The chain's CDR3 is CASSSGQRTYGYTF. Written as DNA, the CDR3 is TGCGCCAGCAGCTCGGGACAGCGGACTTATGGCTACACCTTC.

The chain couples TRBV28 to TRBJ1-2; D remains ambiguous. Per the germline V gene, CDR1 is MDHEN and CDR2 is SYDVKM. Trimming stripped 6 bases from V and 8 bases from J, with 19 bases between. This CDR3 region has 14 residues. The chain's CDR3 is CASRQTRPSEGYTF. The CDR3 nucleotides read TGTGCCAGCAGACAAACTAGACCCTCGGAGGGCTACACCTTC.